Listed below are T cell receptor beta chains from one sample, sequenced in a study of Graves' ophthalmopathy and Graves' hyperthyroidism. MiXCR, run by TCRdb on the multiplex PCR reads, gives a single entry per CDR3 protein. In the table there are 740,000 or so distinct CDR3 sequences, 35% to 50% of which are singletons. The sequenced material came from peripheral blood. These receptors were obtained from an adult man with Graves' ophthalmopathy. Each CDR3 is given without its conserved first and last residue.

j_call,v_call,cdr3_length,cdr3_aa
TRBJ1-4,TRBV20-1,13,SARTPQGWNEKLF
TRBJ2-5,TRBV9,13,ASSASGRRGETQY
TRBJ1-1,TRBV10-2,13,ASSPRRGSEQPAF
TRBJ1-1,TRBV7-9,11,ASSFPVDTEAF
TRBJ2-7,TRBV20-1,15,SARIAGGRKMTYEQY
TRBJ1-2,TRBV15,12,ATSRTELNYGYT
TRBJ1-2,TRBV29-1,10,SDLRTGKGYT
TRBJ1-1,TRBV7-9,9,ASSSLREAF
TRBJ2-5,TRBV25-1,12,AWRVTASKETQY
TRBJ2-7,TRBV2,11,ASRRDNPYEQY
TRBJ2-1,TRBV29-1,10,SVEGRRNEQF
TRBJ2-7,TRBV6-1,12,ATEDRAISYEQY
TRBJ1-2,TRBV15,12,ATSRGTGYRGYT
TRBJ2-7,TRBV6-6,14,ASQITGTGFTYEQY
TRBJ1-1,TRBV7-3,11,AWRLRSDTEAF
TRBJ1-3,TRBV19,12,ASSLDGTANTIY
TRBJ2-7,TRBV10-3,16,ASSYLGTGGQFSYEQY
TRBJ1-1,TRBV7-3,11,ASSRMGNTEAF
TRBJ2-2,TRBV25-1,11,ASNVSGTGELF
TRBJ1-6,TRBV7-8,12,ASSLGPANSPLH
TRBJ2-5,TRBV20-1,15,SARDFWLAGSAETQY
TRBJ2-2,TRBV20-1,12,SARDFSNTGELF
TRBJ1-2,TRBV20-1,13,SANIANGGNYGYT
TRBJ2-5,TRBV5-4,9,ASSYRGTQY
TRBJ2-5,TRBV7-9,15,ASSLVGQGAPRETQY
TRBJ1-1,TRBV20-1,15,SARVTRQGILNTEAF
TRBJ1-2,TRBV2,11,ASSPPTGGGYT
TRBJ2-6,TRBV29-1,11,SVDLTGANVLT
TRBJ2-5,TRBV24-1,14,ATSDTGQGRKETQY
TRBJ1-1,TRBV4-3,12,ASSQDGLGTEAF